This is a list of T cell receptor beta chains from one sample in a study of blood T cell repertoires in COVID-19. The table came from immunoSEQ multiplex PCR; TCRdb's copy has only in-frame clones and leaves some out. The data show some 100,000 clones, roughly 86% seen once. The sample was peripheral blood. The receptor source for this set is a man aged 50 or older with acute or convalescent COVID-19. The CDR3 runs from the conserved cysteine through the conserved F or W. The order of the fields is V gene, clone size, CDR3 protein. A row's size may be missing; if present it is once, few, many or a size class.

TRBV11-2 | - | CASSLAGGPGETQYF
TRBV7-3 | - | CASSSRTGHGYTF
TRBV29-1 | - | CSVRGTAIYEQYF
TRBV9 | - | CASSEGGGDESTDTQYF
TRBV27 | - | CASSSLTSGSNHEQYF
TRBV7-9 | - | CASRSPGLEKQYF
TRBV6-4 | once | CASSRKSPRRQGYTDTQYF
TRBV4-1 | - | CASRVGGLDNEQFF
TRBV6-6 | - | CASAPGTAPYEQYF
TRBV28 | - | CASSLLQGGDEKLFF
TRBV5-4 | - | CASSLELGDNYGYTF
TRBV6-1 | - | CASSEAIQGAGIYGYTF
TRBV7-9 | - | CASSQTGGSSAFF
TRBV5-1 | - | CASSSTSGTGNNEQFF
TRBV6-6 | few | CASSTGQFTEAFF
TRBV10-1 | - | CASSGGKVGGSSYNEQFF
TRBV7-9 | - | CASSLGLAGGTGELFF
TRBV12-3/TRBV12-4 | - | CASSAPEGETQYF
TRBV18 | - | CASSPQGADSPLHF
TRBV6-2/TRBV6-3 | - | CASSYSSGGQPQHF
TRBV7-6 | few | CASSLASVLRTGELFF
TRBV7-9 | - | CASSHRTGVETQYF
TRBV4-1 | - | CASSHLSGQNYGYTF
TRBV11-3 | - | CASSLTQGGEQFF
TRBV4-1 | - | CASSQGGLVTGELFF
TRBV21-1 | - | CASSSRDRGNEKLFF
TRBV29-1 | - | CSVYDRGRSYEQYF
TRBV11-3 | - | CASSPNEHEQYF
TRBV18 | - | CASSGQGPRDSPLHF
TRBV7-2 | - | CASSLYGGGETQYF
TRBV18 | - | CASSRNQLQGASGGYTF
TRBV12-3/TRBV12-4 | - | CASSLDRVTEAFF
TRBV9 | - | CASSVGASSDEQFF
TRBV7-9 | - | CASSLEPRGADTQYF
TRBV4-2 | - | CASSQDRNRYNSPLHF
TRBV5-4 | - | CASRNSGGYGYTF
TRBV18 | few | CASSPPGGDQPQHF
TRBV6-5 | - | CASSPGRLNEKLFF
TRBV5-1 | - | CASSWVPEGADVMFF
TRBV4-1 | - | CASSQERQDTPNQPQHF
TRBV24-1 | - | CATRGEPDREHYEQYF
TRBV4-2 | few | CASSQVGEQADEQYF
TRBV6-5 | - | CASSTGYNEQYF
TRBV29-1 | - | CSVAETEEAFF
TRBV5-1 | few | CASSGTGFGYTF
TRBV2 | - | CASSGGLLTNEKLFF
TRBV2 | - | CASRFSQRDNSPLHF
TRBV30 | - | CAWSPGLVWDTEAFF
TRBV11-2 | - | CASSFSSGTETQYF
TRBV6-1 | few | CASSGRRTGITGELFF
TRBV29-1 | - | CSVATGISPQETQYF
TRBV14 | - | CASSQGIVRSAGELFF
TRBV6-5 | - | CASRGTGGAGYTF
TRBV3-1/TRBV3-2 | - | CASSPGQGVYEQYF
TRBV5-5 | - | CASSYNPDRSYEQYF
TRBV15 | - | CATSRVFGAVNTGELFF
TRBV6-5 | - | CASRLQGSLGTEAFF
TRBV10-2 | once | CASSAGTSAYNEQFF
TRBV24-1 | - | CATSEVRASGSSTDTQYF